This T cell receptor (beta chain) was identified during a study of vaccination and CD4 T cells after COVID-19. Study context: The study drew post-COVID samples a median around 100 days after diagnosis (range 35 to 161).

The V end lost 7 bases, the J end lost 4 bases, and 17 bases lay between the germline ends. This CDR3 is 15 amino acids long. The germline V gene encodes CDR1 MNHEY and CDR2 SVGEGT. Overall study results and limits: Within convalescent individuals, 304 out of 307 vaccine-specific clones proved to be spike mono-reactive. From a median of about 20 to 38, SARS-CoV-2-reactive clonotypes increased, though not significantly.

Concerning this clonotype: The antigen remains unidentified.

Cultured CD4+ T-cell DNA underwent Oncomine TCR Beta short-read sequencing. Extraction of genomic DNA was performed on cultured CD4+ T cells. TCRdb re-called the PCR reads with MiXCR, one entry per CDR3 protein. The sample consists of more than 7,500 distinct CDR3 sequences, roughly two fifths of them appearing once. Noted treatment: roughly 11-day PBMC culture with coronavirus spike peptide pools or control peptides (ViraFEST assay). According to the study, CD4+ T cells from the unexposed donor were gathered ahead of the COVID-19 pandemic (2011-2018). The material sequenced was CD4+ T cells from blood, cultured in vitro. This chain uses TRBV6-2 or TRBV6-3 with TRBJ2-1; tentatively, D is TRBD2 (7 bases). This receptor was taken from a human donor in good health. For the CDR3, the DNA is TGTGCCAGCACCCACCGAGGGGGGGGTTACAATGAGCAGTTCTTC. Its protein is CASTHRGGGYNEQFF.